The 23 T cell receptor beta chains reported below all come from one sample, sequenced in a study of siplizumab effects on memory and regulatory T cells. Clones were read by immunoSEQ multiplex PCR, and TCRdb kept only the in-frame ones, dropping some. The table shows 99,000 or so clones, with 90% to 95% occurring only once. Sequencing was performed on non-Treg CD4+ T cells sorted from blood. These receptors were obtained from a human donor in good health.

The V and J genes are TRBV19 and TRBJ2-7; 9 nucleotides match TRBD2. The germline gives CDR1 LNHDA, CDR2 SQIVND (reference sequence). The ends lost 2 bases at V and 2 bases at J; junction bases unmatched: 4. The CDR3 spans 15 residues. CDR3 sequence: CASSINSGGTYEQYF. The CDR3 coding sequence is TGTGCCAGTAGTATAAATAGCGGGGGCACCTACGAGCAGTACTTC.

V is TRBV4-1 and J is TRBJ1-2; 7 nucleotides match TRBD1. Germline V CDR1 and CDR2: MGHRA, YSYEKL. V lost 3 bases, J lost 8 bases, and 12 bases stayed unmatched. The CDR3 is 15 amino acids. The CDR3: CASSHPSRGLGGYTF. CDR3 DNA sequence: TGCGCCAGCAGCCATCCGTCAAGGGGGCTGGGAGGCTACACCTTC.

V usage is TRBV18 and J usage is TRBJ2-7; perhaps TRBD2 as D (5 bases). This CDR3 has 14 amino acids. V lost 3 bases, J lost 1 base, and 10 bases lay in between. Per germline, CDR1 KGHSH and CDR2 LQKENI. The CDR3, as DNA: TGTGCCAGCTCACCTTCAAGAGGGTCCTACGAGCAGTACTTC. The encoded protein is CASSPSRGSYEQYF.

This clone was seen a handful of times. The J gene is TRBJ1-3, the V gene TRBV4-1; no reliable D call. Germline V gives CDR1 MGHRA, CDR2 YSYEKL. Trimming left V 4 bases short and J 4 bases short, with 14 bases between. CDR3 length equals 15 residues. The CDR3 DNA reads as TGCGCCAGCAGCCGGGTATCGGCCCGAGGAAACACCATATATTTT. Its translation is CASSRVSARGNTIYF.

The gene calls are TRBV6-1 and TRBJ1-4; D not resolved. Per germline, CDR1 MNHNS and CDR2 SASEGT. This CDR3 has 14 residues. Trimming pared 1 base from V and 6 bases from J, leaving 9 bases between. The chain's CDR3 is CASSEGTYDEKLFF. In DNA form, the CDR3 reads TGTGCCAGCAGTGAAGGAACTTACGATGAAAAACTGTTTTTT.

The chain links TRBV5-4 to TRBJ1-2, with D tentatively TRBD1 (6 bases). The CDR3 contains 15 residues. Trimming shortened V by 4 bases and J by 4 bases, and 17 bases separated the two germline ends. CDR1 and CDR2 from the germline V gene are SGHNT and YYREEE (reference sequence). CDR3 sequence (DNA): TGTGCCAGCAGCACGCCCGGACAGACTTCCTATGGCTACACCTTC. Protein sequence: CASSTPGQTSYGYTF.

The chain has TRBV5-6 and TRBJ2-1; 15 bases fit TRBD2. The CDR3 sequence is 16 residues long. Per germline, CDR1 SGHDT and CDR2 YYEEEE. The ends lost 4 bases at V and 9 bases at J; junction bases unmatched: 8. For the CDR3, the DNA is TGTGCCAGCAGCCCCACTTTGGGACTAGCGGGAGGTGAGCAGTTCTTC. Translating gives CASSPTLGLAGGEQFF.

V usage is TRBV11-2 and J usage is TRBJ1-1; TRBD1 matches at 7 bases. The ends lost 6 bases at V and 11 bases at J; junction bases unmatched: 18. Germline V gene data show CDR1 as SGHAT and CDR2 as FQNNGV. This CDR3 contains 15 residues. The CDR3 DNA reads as TGTGCCAGCAGTTACTCCGGGACAGAGCCTGTGTGGGCTTTCTTT. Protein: CASSYSGTEPVWAFF.

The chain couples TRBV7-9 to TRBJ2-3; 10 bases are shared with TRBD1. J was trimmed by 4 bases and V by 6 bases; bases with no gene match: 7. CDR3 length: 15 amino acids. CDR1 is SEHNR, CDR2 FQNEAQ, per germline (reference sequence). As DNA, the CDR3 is TGTGCCAGCAGTATCACGGGACAGGGGCCAGATACGCAGTATTTT. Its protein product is CASSITGQGPDTQYF.

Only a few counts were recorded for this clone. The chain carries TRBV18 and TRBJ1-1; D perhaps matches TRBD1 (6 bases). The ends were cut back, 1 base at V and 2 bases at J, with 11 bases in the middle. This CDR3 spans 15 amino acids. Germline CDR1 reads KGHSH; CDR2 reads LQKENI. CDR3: CASSPQGGTNTEAFF. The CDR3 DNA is TGTGCCAGCTCACCACAGGGGGGCACTAACACTGAAGCTTTCTTT. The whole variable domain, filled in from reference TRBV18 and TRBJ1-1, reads NAGVMQNPRHLVRRRGQEARLRCSPMKGHSHVYWYRQLPEEGLKFMVYLQKENIIDESGMPKERFSAEFPKEGPSILRIQQVVRGDSAAYFCASSPQGGTNTEAFFGQGTRLTVV.

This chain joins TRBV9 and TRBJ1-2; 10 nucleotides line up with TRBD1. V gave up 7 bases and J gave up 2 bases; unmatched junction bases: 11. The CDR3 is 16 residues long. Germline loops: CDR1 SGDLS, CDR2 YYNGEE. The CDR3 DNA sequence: TGTGCCAGCGGTGGGACAGGGGAGGGAGAGAACTATGGCTACACCTTC. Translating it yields CASGGTGEGENYGYTF.

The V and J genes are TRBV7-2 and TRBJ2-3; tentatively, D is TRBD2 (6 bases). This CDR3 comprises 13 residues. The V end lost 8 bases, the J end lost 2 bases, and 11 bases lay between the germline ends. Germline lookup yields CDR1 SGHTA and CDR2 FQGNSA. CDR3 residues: CASGRRDTDTQYF. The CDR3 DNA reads TGTGCCAGCGGGCGGCGGGACACAGATACGCAGTATTTT.

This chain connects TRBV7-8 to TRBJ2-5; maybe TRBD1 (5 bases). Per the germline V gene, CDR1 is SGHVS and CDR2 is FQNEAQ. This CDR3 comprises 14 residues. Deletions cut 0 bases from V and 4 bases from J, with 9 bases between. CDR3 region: CASSLAIRGETQYF. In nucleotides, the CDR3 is TGTGCCAGCAGCTTAGCAATTAGGGGAGAGACCCAGTACTTC.

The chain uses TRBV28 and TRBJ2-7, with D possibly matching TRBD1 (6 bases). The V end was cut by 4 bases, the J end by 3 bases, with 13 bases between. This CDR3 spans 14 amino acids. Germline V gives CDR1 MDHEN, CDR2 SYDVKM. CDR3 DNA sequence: TGTGCCAGCAGTTCCGGGACACTTTACTACGAGCAGTACTTC. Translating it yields CASSSGTLYYEQYF.

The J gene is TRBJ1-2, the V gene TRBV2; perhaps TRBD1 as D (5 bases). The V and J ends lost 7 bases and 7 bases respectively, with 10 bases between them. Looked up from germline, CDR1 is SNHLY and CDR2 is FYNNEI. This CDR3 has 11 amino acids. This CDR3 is CASTRVPGYTF. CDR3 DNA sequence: TGTGCCAGCACCAGGGTACCTGGCTACACCTTC. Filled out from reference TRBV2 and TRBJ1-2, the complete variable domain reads EPEVTQTPSHQVTQMGQEVILRCVPISNHLYFYWYRQILGQKVEFLVSFYNNEISEKSEIFDDQFSVERPDGSNFTLKIRSTKLEDSAMYFCASTRVPGYTFGSGTRLTVV.

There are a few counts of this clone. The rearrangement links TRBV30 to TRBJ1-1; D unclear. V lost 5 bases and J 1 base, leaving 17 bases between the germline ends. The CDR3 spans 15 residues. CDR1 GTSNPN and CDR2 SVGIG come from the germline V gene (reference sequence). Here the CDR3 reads CAWAPRPAGNTEAFF. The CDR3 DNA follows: TGTGCCTGGGCCCCACGACCGGCGGGGAACACTGAAGCTTTCTTT.

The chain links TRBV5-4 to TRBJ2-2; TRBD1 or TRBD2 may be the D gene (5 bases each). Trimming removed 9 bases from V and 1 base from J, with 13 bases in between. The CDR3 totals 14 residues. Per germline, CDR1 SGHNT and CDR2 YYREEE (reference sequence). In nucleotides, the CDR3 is TGTGCCACATCGGGGCTGTTGAACACCGGGGAGCTGTTTTTT. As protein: CATSGLLNTGELFF. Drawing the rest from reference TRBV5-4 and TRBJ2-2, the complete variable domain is ETGVTQSPTHLIKTRGQQVTLRCSSQSGHNTVSWYQQALGQGPQFIFQYYREEENGRGNFPPRFSGLQFPNYSSELNVNALELDDSALYLCATSGLLNTGELFFGEGSRLTVL.

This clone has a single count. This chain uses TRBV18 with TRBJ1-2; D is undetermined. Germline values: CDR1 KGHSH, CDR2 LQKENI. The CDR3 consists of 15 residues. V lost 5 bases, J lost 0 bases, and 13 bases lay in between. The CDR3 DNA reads TGTGCCAGCTCAAGGTCGGCAGACTCTAACTATGGCTACACCTTC. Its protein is CASSRSADSNYGYTF. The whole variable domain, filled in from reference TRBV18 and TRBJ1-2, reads NAGVMQNPRHLVRRRGQEARLRCSPMKGHSHVYWYRQLPEEGLKFMVYLQKENIIDESGMPKERFSAEFPKEGPSILRIQQVVRGDSAAYFCASSRSADSNYGYTFGSGTRLTVV.

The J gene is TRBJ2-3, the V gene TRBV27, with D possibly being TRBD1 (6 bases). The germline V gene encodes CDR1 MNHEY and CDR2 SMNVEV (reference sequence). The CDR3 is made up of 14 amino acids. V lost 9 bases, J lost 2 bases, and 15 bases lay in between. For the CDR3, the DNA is TGTGCCAGTTATGACAGGCCGTCCACAGATACGCAGTATTTT. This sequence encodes CASYDRPSTDTQYF.

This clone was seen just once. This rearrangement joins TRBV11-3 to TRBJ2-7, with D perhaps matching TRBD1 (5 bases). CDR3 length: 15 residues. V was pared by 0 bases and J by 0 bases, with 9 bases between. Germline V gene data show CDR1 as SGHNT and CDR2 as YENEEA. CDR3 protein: CASSLETGTSYEQYF. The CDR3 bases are TGTGCCAGCAGCTTAGAAACAGGTACCTCCTACGAGCAGTACTTC.

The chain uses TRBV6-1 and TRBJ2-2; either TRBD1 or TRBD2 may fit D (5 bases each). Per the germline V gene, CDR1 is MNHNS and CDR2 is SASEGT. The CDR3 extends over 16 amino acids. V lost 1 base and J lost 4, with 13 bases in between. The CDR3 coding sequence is TGTGCCAGCAGTGAAGGCCCCAGGGACGGCACCGGGGAGCTGTTTTTT. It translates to CASSEGPRDGTGELFF.

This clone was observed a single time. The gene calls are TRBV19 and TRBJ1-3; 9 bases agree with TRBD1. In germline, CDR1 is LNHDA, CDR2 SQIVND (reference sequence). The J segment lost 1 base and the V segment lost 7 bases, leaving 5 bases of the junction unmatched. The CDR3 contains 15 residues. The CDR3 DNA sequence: TGTGCCAGTACGGACAGGGGATGGTCTGGAAACACCATATATTTT. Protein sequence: CASTDRGWSGNTIYF.

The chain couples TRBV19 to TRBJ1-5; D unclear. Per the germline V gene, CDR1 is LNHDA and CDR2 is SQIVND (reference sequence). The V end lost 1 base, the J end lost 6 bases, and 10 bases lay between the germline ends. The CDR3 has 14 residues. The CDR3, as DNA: TGTGCCAGTAGTATAGTCGGACGGGGTCAGCCCCAGCATTTT. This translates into CASSIVGRGQPQHF.